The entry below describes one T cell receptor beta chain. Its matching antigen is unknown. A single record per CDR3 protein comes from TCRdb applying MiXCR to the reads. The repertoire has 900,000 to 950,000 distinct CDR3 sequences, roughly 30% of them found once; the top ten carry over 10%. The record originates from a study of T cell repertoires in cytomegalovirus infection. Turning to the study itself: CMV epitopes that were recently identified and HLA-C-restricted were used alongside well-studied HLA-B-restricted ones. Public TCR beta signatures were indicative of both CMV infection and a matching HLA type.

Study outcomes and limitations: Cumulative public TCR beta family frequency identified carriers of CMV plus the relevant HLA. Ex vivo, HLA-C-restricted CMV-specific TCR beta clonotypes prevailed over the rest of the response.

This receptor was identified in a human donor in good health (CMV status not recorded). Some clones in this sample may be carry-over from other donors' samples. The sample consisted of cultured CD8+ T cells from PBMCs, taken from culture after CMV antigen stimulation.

The CDR3 sequence is CASSPWEREGTEAFF. The CDR3 region has the DNA TGTGCCAGCAGCCCCTGGGAGCGCGAGGGCACTGAAGCTTTCTTT. This chain links TRBV11-2 with TRBJ1-1; no firm D call. The germline V gene encodes CDR1 SGHAT and CDR2 FQNNGV. Trimming removed 5 bases at V and 4 bases at J, with 17 bases between. The CDR3 runs 15 residues.